This TCR beta chain was sequenced in a study of blood T cell repertoires in COVID-19. Self-reported history from a screening survey and questionnaire set each donor's cohort. Assay used: immunoSEQ multiplex PCR; TCRdb lists only in-frame clones, some missing. The data show approximately 290,000 clones, 90% seen once. CDR1 and CDR2 from the germline V gene are LGHDT and YNNKEL (reference sequence). Trimming cost V 3 bases and J 2 bases, with 7 bases left between them. The CDR3 extends over 14 amino acids. The specimen sequenced was PBMCs or T cells enriched from blood (not recorded which). The TCR originated in a woman aged 18-30 years with acute COVID-19. The chain combines TRBV3-1 (or the pseudogene TRBV3-2) with TRBJ2-2; D gene uncertain. CDR3 region: CASSQLSNTGELFF. CDR3 bases: TGTGCCAGCAGCCAGTTGTCAAACACCGGGGAGCTGTTTTTT.